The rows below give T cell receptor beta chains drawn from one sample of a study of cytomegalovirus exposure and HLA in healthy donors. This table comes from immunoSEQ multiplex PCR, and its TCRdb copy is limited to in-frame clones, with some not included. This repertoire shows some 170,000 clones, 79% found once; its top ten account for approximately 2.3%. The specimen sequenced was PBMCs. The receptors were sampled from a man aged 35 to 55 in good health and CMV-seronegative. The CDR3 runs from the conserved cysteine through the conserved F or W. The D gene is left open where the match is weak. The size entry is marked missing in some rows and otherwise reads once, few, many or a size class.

CASSTKPALVETQYF,TGTGCCAGCAGCACTAAACCCGCCTTAGTGGAGACCCAGTACTTC,-,-,TRBJ2-5,TRBV7-8
CASRPGTAYEQYF,TGTGCCAGCAGACCCGGGACAGCCTACGAGCAGTACTTC,TRBD1,-,TRBJ2-7,TRBV6-1
CASSEDQGPGELFF,TGTGCCAGCAGTGAGGACCAGGGCCCCGGGGAGCTGTTTTTT,-,-,TRBJ2-2,TRBV2
CASSTRLAGDEQYF,TGTGCCAGCAGCACCCGACTAGCGGGGGACGAGCAGTACTTC,TRBD2,-,TRBJ2-7,TRBV4-2
CASGELAGNNEQFF,TGTGCCAGCGGGGAACTAGCGGGAAACAATGAGCAGTTCTTC,TRBD2,-,TRBJ2-1,TRBV27
CASSRRGNGGANVLTF,TGTGCCAGCAGCCGTCGGGGGAACGGTGGGGCCAACGTCCTGACTTTC,-,-,TRBJ2-6,TRBV27
CALPLGLAGGSYNEQFF,TGTGCCTTACCACTAGGACTAGCGGGAGGGTCCTACAATGAGCAGTTCTTC,TRBD2,-,TRBJ2-1,TRBV28
CASSQVGVRKQYF,TGCGCCAGCAGCCAAGTAGGGGTCCGCAAGCAGTACTTC,-,-,TRBJ2-7,TRBV4-1
CASSSLTSGNTDTQYF,TGTGCCAGCAGTTCCCTGACTAGCGGGAACACAGATACGCAGTATTTT,TRBD2,-,TRBJ2-3,TRBV6-5
CASRWPQGVNETQYF,TGTGCAAGTCGCTGGCCGCAGGGGGTTAACGAGACCCAGTACTTC,-,-,TRBJ2-5,TRBV12-2
CASSLGGRTYEQYF,TGTGCCAGCAGCTTGGGGGGCAGGACCTACGAGCAGTACTTC,-,-,TRBJ2-7,TRBV5-6
CASSLPGSSGEQYF,TGTGCCAGCAGTTTACCCGGGAGCTCTGGCGAGCAGTACTTC,-,-,TRBJ2-7,TRBV28
CARQDTEAFF,TGTGCCCGCCAGGACACTGAAGCTTTCTTT,-,-,TRBJ1-1,TRBV30
CASSRTRATEAFF,TGTGCCAGCAGCCGGACAAGGGCCACTGAAGCTTTCTTT,-,-,TRBJ1-1,TRBV7-2
CATSSETGYVYEQYF,TGTGCCACCAGCAGTGAAACAGGGTACGTCTACGAGCAGTACTTC,-,-,TRBJ2-7,TRBV15
CASRGQGPLREQYF,TGCGCCAGCAGGGGGCAGGGGCCCTTACGCGAGCAGTACTTC,-,-,TRBJ2-7,TRBV10-1
CASSRTPDQPQHF,TGTGCCAGCAGCCGGACACCCGATCAGCCCCAGCATTTT,-,-,TRBJ1-5,TRBV5-6
CASSQTGGETQYF,TGCGCCAGCAGCCAAACAGGGGGAGAGACCCAGTACTTC,TRBD1,-,TRBJ2-5,TRBV4-1
CASSLQGSYEQYF,TGTGCCAGCAGTTTGCAGGGTTCCTACGAGCAGTACTTC,-,-,TRBJ2-7,TRBV27
CASSLPGGYTEAFF,TGCGCCAGCAGCTTGCCAGGGGGATACACTGAAGCTTTCTTT,TRBD1,-,TRBJ1-1,TRBV5-1
CASSGGLALYEQYF,TGTGCCAGCAGTGGTGGTCTAGCCCTCTACGAGCAGTACTTC,-,-,TRBJ2-7,TRBV25-1
CATSRETSGRAPFF,TGTGCCACCAGCAGAGAGACTAGCGGGAGGGCCCCGTTCTTC,TRBD2,-,TRBJ2-1,TRBV15
CASSQDFNRVETGYTF,TGTGCCAGCAGCCAAGATTTCAACAGGGTTGAAACGGGCTACACCTTC,-,-,TRBJ1-2,TRBV4-2
CASSESGAKYTEAFF,TGTGCCAGCAGCGAAAGCGGGGCTAAGTACACTGAAGCTTTCTTT,-,-,TRBJ1-1,TRBV6-5
CASSPPSGSYEQFF,TGTGCCAGCAGCCCCCCGAGTGGGAGCTATGAGCAGTTCTTC,-,-,TRBJ2-1,TRBV7-6
CASSQRLARPYEQYF,TGTGCCAGCAGTCAGCGACTAGCGAGACCCTACGAGCAGTACTTC,TRBD2,-,TRBJ2-7,TRBV27
CASSQVAGGGKSGELFF,TGCGCCAGCAGCCAAGTAGCGGGGGGGGGTAAGAGCGGGGAGCTGTTTTTT,TRBD2,-,TRBJ2-2,TRBV4-1
CASSSSVAGEQFF,TGTGCCAGCAGTTCCTCCGTAGCCGGGGAGCAGTTCTTC,-,once,TRBJ2-1,TRBV27
CASSLARDSGRAFPRVEQFF,TGTGCCAGCAGCTTAGCGCGTGATAGCGGGAGGGCCTTCCCAAGAGTGGAGCAGTTCTTC,TRBD2,-,TRBJ2-1,TRBV7-8
CASSLPGGYGYTF,TGTGCCAGCAGCTTACCGGGGGGCTATGGCTACACCTTC,-,-,TRBJ1-2,TRBV7-2
CASSPGTSGTYNEQFF,TGTGCCAGCAGCCCCGGGACTAGCGGTACCTACAATGAGCAGTTCTTC,TRBD2,-,TRBJ2-1,TRBV5-4
CASSLAGEWSETQYF,TGTGCCAGCAGCTTGGCGGGAGAATGGAGTGAGACCCAGTACTTC,-,-,TRBJ2-5,TRBV5-4
CASSFREGYEQYF,TGTGCCAGTAGCTTCAGGGAAGGCTACGAGCAGTACTTC,-,-,TRBJ2-7,TRBV19
CASSPYRVNYGYTF,TGTGCCAGCAGTCCCTACAGGGTTAACTATGGCTACACCTTC,-,-,TRBJ1-2,TRBV6-1
CASSLGGLLYQPQHF,TGTGCCAGCAGTTTGGGGGGATTGCTGTATCAGCCCCAGCATTTT,-,-,TRBJ1-5,TRBV28
CASSKGDCCTDTQYF,TGTGCCAGCAGCAAAGGGGACTGCTGCACAGATACGCAGTATTTT,-,-,TRBJ2-3,TRBV21-1
CASSEATGNNEQFF,TGTGCCAGCAGCGAAGCGACAGGGAACAATGAGCAGTTCTTC,TRBD1,-,TRBJ2-1,TRBV5-4
CASSLEVRDEQFF,TGCGCCAGCAGCTTGGAGGTCAGGGATGAGCAGTTCTTC,-,-,TRBJ2-1,TRBV5-1
CAISDPGTRGNIQYF,TGTGCCATCAGTGACCCCGGGACACGCGGAAACATTCAGTACTTC,-,-,TRBJ2-4,TRBV10-3
CASSNSGSSYEQYF,TGTGCCAGCAGCAACAGCGGGAGTAGCTACGAGCAGTACTTC,TRBD2,-,TRBJ2-7,TRBV14
CASSGGRDRRETQYF,TGTGCCAGCAGTGGGGGACGGGACAGGAGGGAGACCCAGTACTTC,TRBD1,once,TRBJ2-5,TRBV6-1